This TCR beta chain was documented in a study of blood T cell repertoires in COVID-19. Generated by immunoSEQ multiplex PCR, the TCRdb table keeps only in-frame clones and is missing some. The table includes 200,000 to 300,000 clones, 80% to 85% detected once. In germline, CDR1 is MNHEY, CDR2 SVGEGT. Trimming took off 2 bases at V and 0 bases at J, with 8 bases between the two ends. This CDR3 has 14 residues. This clonotype was sampled from a man between 60 and 75 years old with acute or convalescent COVID-19. The specimen was peripheral blood. The rearrangement uses TRBV6-2 or TRBV6-3 and TRBJ2-7, with D possibly being TRBD2 (5 bases). The CDR3 region is CASSYDEGSYEQYF. The CDR3 DNA reads TGTGCCAGCAGTTACGATGAGGGCTCCTACGAGCAGTACTTC.